This T cell receptor (beta chain) was identified in a study of human T cells and chemical hapten exposure. Study-wide context: It was small differences in pooled library volume that mainly caused per-sample TCR yields to vary.

CDR1 and CDR2 from the germline V gene are SGDLS and YYNGEE. The CDR3 has 15 amino acids. Trimming took 0 bases from V and 0 from J, leaving 7 bases between them. Study-level findings and limits: It was expanded TCRs that formed significantly more large CDR3 similarity clusters than controls did.

Time point denoted: patch test 3, about 24 weeks after DPC sensitization. Treatment given: therapeutic diphenylcyclopropenone sensitization with weekly scalp DPC. A note on this clonotype: Its antigen is undetermined.

TCRdb analysed the RACE reads with MiXCR anew, one entry per CDR3 protein. The profile shows 80,000 to 100,000 distinct CDR3 sequences, 27% of them singletons. The sample in question was whole blood, obtained in connection with sensitization to the hapten diphenylcyclopropenone (DPC). The sequence was obtained from a man in his forties or fifties with alopecia areata. Some clones in this sample may be carry-over from other donors' samples. The V and J genes are TRBV9 and TRBJ1-3, with D unclear. The DNA for the CDR3 is TGTGCCAGCAGCGTAGACTTTTACTCTGGAAACACCATATATTTT. It is translated as CASSVDFYSGNTIYF.